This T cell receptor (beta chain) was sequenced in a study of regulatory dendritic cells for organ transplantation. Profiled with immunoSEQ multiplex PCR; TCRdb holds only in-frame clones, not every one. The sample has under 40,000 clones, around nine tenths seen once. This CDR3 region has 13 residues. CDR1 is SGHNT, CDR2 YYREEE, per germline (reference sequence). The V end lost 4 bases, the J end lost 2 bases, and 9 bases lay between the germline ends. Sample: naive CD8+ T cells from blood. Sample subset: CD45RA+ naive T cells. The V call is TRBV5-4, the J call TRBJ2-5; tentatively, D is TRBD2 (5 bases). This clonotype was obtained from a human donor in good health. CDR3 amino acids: CASSPRGQETQYF. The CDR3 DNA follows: TGTGCCAGCAGCCCACGGGGACAAGAGACCCAGTACTTC.